The next 5 T cell receptor beta chains were all read from a single sample in a study of graft-versus-host responses after intestinal transplantation. Profiled with immunoSEQ multiplex PCR; TCRdb holds only in-frame clones, not every one. Of under 55,000 clones in the sample, over 75% are singletons; the top ten hold approximately 4.7%. The sample was PBMCs, taken 524 days after transplant. The receptors shown here come from a human patient who received an intestinal transplant, so some T cells may come from the graft donor.

This clone was seen a single time. The rearrangement uses TRBV18 and TRBJ2-1; D not resolved. V shed 6 bases and J shed 4 bases, with 7 bases lying between them. The CDR3 loop spans 12 amino acids. Looked up from germline, CDR1 is KGHSH and CDR2 is LQKENI. The CDR3 protein is CASSSRYNEQFF. The CDR3 bases are TGTGCCAGCTCTTCAAGGTACAATGAGCAGTTCTTC.

The gene calls are TRBV10-3 and TRBJ1-1, with D hard to call. The CDR3 contains 13 residues. V gave up 5 bases and J gave up 2 bases, with 9 bases separating them. Germline lookup yields CDR1 ENHRY and CDR2 SYGVKD. CDR3 coding DNA: TGTGCCATCAGTACAGCAGGAAACACTGAAGCTTTCTTT. This sequence encodes CAISTAGNTEAFF.

This rearrangement joins TRBV28 to TRBJ2-7, with 7 bases identical to TRBD2. Germline V lookup: CDR1 MDHEN, CDR2 SYDVKM. The CDR3 has 13 residues. Trimming removed 3 bases from V and 6 bases from J; junction bases left unmatched: 5. In nucleotides, the CDR3 is TGTGCCAGCAGTTTGCTCTGGGGGGGCGAGCAGTACTTC. Its translation is CASSLLWGGEQYF.

This sequence joins TRBV11-3 and TRBJ2-5, with D unclear. V was trimmed by 5 bases and J by 1 base, leaving 8 bases between them. Germline V lookup: CDR1 SGHNT, CDR2 YENEEA. This CDR3 contains 13 residues. The CDR3 DNA is TGTGCCAGCAGCCCCCTGGGCCAAGAGACCCAGTACTTC. Amino acids: CASSPLGQETQYF.

The chain combines TRBV6-5 with TRBJ2-7, with D perhaps TRBD2 (5 bases). The CDR3 is 14 residues long. Trimming cost V 7 bases and J 7 bases, with 20 bases left between them. The germline CDR1 and CDR2 sequences are MNHEY and SVGAGI. The CDR3 DNA sequence: TGTGCCAGCACCGCCCGCGGGTCGTGGAGAGAGCAGTACTTC. This sequence encodes CASTARGSWREQYF.